This section outlines one T cell receptor (beta chain) sequence together with its context. The template was RNA from unsorted bulk tissue. The library came from three nested PCR rounds adapted from ARM-PCR protocols. TCRdb reprocessed the multiplex PCR reads with MiXCR, giving one entry per CDR3 protein. The sample records 130,000 or so distinct CDR3 sequences, roughly 67% being singletons. The data belong to a study of tumor and adjacent non-tumor tissue in lung cancer. The CDR3 length is 14 residues. The germline V gene encodes CDR1 SEHNR and CDR2 FQNEAQ (reference sequence). Trimming took 3 bases from V and 13 from J, leaving 16 bases between them.

Sequenced sample: lung tumor tissue. This TCR was recovered from a man younger than 45 with non-small cell lung cancer. The V gene is TRBV7-9, the J gene TRBJ1-6, with D possibly matching TRBD1 (6 bases). The CDR3, as DNA: TGTGCCAGCAGCTTTGGCAGGGGCGAGGATCCCCTCCACTTT. It translates to CASSFGRGEDPLHF. Filled out from reference TRBV7-9 and TRBJ1-6, the complete variable domain reads DTGVSQNPRHKITKRGQNVTFRCDPISEHNRLYWYRQTLGQGPEFLTYFQNEAQLEKSRLLSDRFSAERPKGSFSTLEIQRTEQGDSAMYLCASSFGRGEDPLHFGNGTRLTVT.